This T cell receptor beta chain comes out of a study of T cell responses to AZD1222 COVID-19 vaccine. Turning to this clone: Its antigen is undetermined.

Germline lookup yields CDR1 MNHNY and CDR2 SVGAGI (reference sequence). The V segment lost 5 bases and the J segment 1 base; nucleotides outside the gene matches: 13. The CDR3 is 17 amino acids. Study-wide findings and caveats: Repertoire sampling was restricted to post-peak T cell response timepoints. White British ancestry dominated among donors, who included more females, and clonal diversity was possibly underestimated.

Using immunoSEQ multiplex PCR, the repertoire was profiled, and TCRdb retains in-frame clones only, with some absent. The sample includes roughly 150,000 clones, about 92% of them seen just once. The sample consisted of peripheral blood, taken 28 days after the second AZD1222 dose. The V gene is TRBV6-6, the J gene TRBJ1-2, with 7 bases aligning to TRBD1. The TCR comes from an adult who received the AZD1222 COVID-19 vaccine. The CDR3 nucleotides read TGTGCCAGCAGTCCGGACAGGACGAGAACAAGTAACTATGGCTACACCTTC. Translating it yields CASSPDRTRTSNYGYTF.